What follows is one TCR beta chain and its context. Its target is unknown. The sample originates from a study of T cell responses to AZD1222 COVID-19 vaccine. CDR3 length equals 13 residues. Unmatched junction bases numbered 2, after V lost 6 bases and J lost 8 bases. Looked up from germline, CDR1 is SGHTA and CDR2 is FQGNSA. Assay used: immunoSEQ multiplex PCR; TCRdb lists only in-frame clones, some missing. The table lists about 130,000 clones, about 86% of them singletons. Study-wide results and limits: White British donors predominated, females outnumbered males, and clonal diversity was possibly underestimated. Recipients of two AZD1222 doses showed rising Spike-specific TCR breadth and depth. At baseline, seropositivity was found in only 5 to 7 AZD1222 recipients.

The chain carries TRBV7-2 and TRBJ1-6, with 9 bases fitting TRBD1. This clonotype was sampled from an adult in good health. This sample comprised peripheral blood, obtained on day 0 of AZD1222 vaccination. CDR3 DNA sequence: TGTGCCAGCAGGGGACAGGGCGATTCACCCCTCCACTTT. It translates to CASRGQGDSPLHF.